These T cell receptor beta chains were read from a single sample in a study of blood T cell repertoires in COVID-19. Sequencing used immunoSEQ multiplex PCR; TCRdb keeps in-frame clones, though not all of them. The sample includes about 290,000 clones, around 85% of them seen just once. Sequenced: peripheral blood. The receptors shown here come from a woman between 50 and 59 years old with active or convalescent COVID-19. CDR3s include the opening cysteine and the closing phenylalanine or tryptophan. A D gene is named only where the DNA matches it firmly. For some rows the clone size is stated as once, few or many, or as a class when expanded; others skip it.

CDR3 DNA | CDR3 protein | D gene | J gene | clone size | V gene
TGTGCCAGTAGTATCTCTAGCGGCTTTGGGAACATTCAGTACTTC | CASSISSGFGNIQYF | TRBD2 | TRBJ2-4 | - | TRBV19
TGCGCCAGCAGCCCCGCCCCGCGCGGGGCGAACACCGGGGAGCTGTTTTTT | CASSPAPRGANTGELFF | - | TRBJ2-2 | - | TRBV4-1
TGTGCCAGCAGCTTATATTTTCGGGGCACAGATACGCAGTATTTT | CASSLYFRGTDTQYF | - | TRBJ2-3 | once | TRBV13
TGTGCCAGCAGCCCAGGGGAGAACGCCTACAATGAGCAGTTCTTC | CASSPGENAYNEQFF | - | TRBJ2-1 | - | TRBV3-1/TRBV3-2
TGTGCCAGCAGTTCGGTTTTGGGGGGAGGTACGCAGTATTTT | CASSSVLGGGTQYF | - | TRBJ2-3 | - | TRBV25-1
TGTGCCAGCAGGCCAGGGGACACCAGGGGTTATGGCTACACCTTC | CASRPGDTRGYGYTF | - | TRBJ1-2 | - | TRBV27
TGTGCCAGCAGTTTATGGTCCGCGGGAGGGGCCACCGGGGAGCTGTTTTTT | CASSLWSAGGATGELFF | TRBD2 | TRBJ2-2 | once | TRBV27
TGTGCCGGGAAGGGGGCGGTGAACACTGAAGCTTTCTTT | CAGKGAVNTEAFF | TRBD1 | TRBJ1-1 | - | TRBV2
TGTGCCCTAAAAAGGGACATGAACACTGAAGCTTTCTTT | CALKRDMNTEAFF | - | TRBJ1-1 | - | TRBV10-3
TGTGCCAGCATGATTGAGAGCTCCTACAATGAGCAGTTCTTC | CASMIESSYNEQFF | - | TRBJ2-1 | once | TRBV2
TGCAGTGCTAGAGGGGCCACTGAAGCTTTCTTT | CSARGATEAFF | - | TRBJ1-1 | - | TRBV20-1
TGTGCCAGCAGCCCATCCAGGACTAGCGGATCCTACGAGCAGTACTTC | CASSPSRTSGSYEQYF | TRBD2 | TRBJ2-7 | - | TRBV9
TGTGCCACCAGCAGTGGCTTCGATTCACCCCTCCACTTT | CATSSGFDSPLHF | - | TRBJ1-6 | - | TRBV15
TGTGCCAGCAGAACAGGGGGTCGCGAGCAGTACTTC | CASRTGGREQYF | TRBD1 | TRBJ2-7 | - | TRBV6-6
TGTGCCAGCAGTTCGGAGGGGATCCAGCCCCAGCATTTT | CASSSEGIQPQHF | - | TRBJ1-5 | - | TRBV2
TGTGCCAGCAGTTCCTCCGTGACAGGCTCTGGAAACACCATATATTTT | CASSSSVTGSGNTIYF | - | TRBJ1-3 | - | TRBV27
TGTGCCACCAGAGCGATACCGTACAATGAGCAGTTCTTC | CATRAIPYNEQFF | - | TRBJ2-1 | - | TRBV15
TGTGCCAGTAGTATAGCCAGACAGGGGGTCTCCTACAATGAGCAGTTCTTC | CASSIARQGVSYNEQFF | TRBD1 | TRBJ2-1 | - | TRBV19
TGTGCCAGTAGGGGGAGGGGCACAGATACGCAGTATTTT | CASRGRGTDTQYF | TRBD2 | TRBJ2-3 | - | TRBV19
TGTGCCATCAGTGACGTGCCAGAAAATCAGCCCCAGCATTTT | CAISDVPENQPQHF | - | TRBJ1-5 | - | TRBV10-3
TGTGCCATCAGTATCGCAGGTTCACCCCTCCACTTT | CAISIAGSPLHF | - | TRBJ1-6 | - | TRBV10-3
TGTGCCAGCAGCACGGGACAGAACACTGAAGCTTTCTTT | CASSTGQNTEAFF | - | TRBJ1-1 | - | TRBV5-4
TGCGCCAGCAGCCTAGGACGGACAAACCAAGAGACCCAGTACTTC | CASSLGRTNQETQYF | - | TRBJ2-5 | - | TRBV5-1
TGTGCTAGTGATCCGGGACAGGGCAATCAGCCCCAGCATTTT | CASDPGQGNQPQHF | TRBD1 | TRBJ1-5 | once | TRBV12-5
TGTGCCAGCAGCTCGTGTAACCAGGGTCCCCCGGGCACCGGGGAGCTGTTTTTT | CASSSCNQGPPGTGELFF | - | TRBJ2-2 | - | TRBV12-1
TGTGCCAGCAGTGAGCAGGGTGGACAGCCCCAGCATTTT | CASSEQGGQPQHF | - | TRBJ1-5 | - | TRBV6-4
TGTGCCAGCAGCTTAGACGGTAATGTGAACACTGAAGCTTTCTTT | CASSLDGNVNTEAFF | - | TRBJ1-1 | - | TRBV7-2
TGTGCCAGCTCAAATAGACAGACGACCTCCTACAATGAGCAGTTCTTC | CASSNRQTTSYNEQFF | - | TRBJ2-1 | - | TRBV18
TGTGCCAGCAGCGCTAGCGGGATCACCGGGGAGCTGTTTTTT | CASSASGITGELFF | TRBD2 | TRBJ2-2 | - | TRBV9
TGTGCCAGCAGCCCTCAGGGACAGGGCTCCTACGAGCAGTACTTC | CASSPQGQGSYEQYF | TRBD1 | TRBJ2-7 | - | TRBV9
TGTGCCAGCAGCGCTGATCGGGGGTCTAATGAAAAACTGTTTTTT | CASSADRGSNEKLFF | - | TRBJ1-4 | few | TRBV11-2
TGTGCCAGCAGCACCTTTAGCGGGACCGAGACCCAGTACTTC | CASSTFSGTETQYF | TRBD2 | TRBJ2-5 | - | TRBV7-8
TGTGCCAGCAGCCCGGACCCCAGGGGTAGTGCCAATGAGCAGTTCTTC | CASSPDPRGSANEQFF | - | TRBJ2-1 | - | TRBV9
TGCGCCAGCAGTGAGACAGGGGGCCGCTTGACCCAGCATTTT | CASSETGGRLTQHF | TRBD1 | TRBJ1-5 | - | TRBV10-2
TGTGCCAGCAGTGGGCAGGGGACCGGGGAGCTGTTTTTT | CASSGQGTGELFF | - | TRBJ2-2 | - | TRBV2
TGCAGCGAGTCAAGGGAGGAGGACACAGATACGCAGTATTTT | CSESREEDTDTQYF | - | TRBJ2-3 | - | TRBV29-1
TGTGCCAGCAGTTCCACAGGGCCGGGAGGCTACACCTTC | CASSSTGPGGYTF | - | TRBJ1-2 | - | TRBV12-3/TRBV12-4
TGTGCCAGCACCTTAAACGGGGGAGATGAGCAGTTCTTC | CASTLNGGDEQFF | - | TRBJ2-1 | once | TRBV12-3/TRBV12-4
TGTGCCAGCAGTCCACAACCGCGACTAGCGGGAGGGTACGAGCAGTACTTC | CASSPQPRLAGGYEQYF | TRBD2 | TRBJ2-7 | few | TRBV27